The present TCR beta chain was sequenced within a study of cytomegalovirus exposure and HLA in healthy donors. As for the study in general: Earlier, approximately 190 million T cells were analyzed, and 117 million unique TCR beta sequences were found among them. Overall study results and limits: Compared with the roughly 700-donor mean, an Asian-associated ancestry cluster reportedly had fewer N-insertions, according to a later analysis. Sequencing probably produced one cluster of sequence variants that were highly shared.

With respect to this clone: Antigen unknown.

Use of 60 Vbeta and 13 Jbeta primers characterized the PCR. The table came from immunoSEQ multiplex PCR; TCRdb's copy has only in-frame clones and leaves some out. The profile shows over 50,000 clones, around 89% of them singletons. Per germline, CDR1 WSHSY and CDR2 SAAADI. Trimming at V came to 6 bases and at J to 5 bases, leaving 10 bases not matched to a gene. The CDR3 is 14 amino acids. The sequenced sample consisted of PBMCs. The source is a young man in good health and CMV-seropositive. The genes are TRBV10-2 and TRBJ2-7; 7 nucleotides match TRBD2. This CDR3 reads CASRDGLEYDEQYF. DNA of the CDR3: TGCGCCAGCAGGGATGGACTAGAGTACGACGAGCAGTACTTC.